The next 17 T cell receptor beta chains were all read from a single sample in a study of CXCR3-negative and CXCR3-positive naive CD8 T cells. Points from the study as a whole: A higher hydrophobicity marked the TRB CDR3s of CXCR3-positive naive cells versus CXCR3-negative naive cells.

Their antigens are not known. With UMI labels, 5' RACE was used to prepare the TRB cDNA libraries. Reanalyzing the 5' RACE reads, TCRdb keeps one entry per CDR3 protein, without DNA. The sample is made up of more than 70,000 distinct CDR3 sequences, and the top ten hold approximately 0.58% of it. What was sequenced was naive CXCR3+ CD8+ T cells from blood. Subset reported: CD45RO-CCR7+CD27+CD95- naive CD8+ T cells expressing CXCR3 (TNR3+). The receptors were sampled from a human donor in good health. Some clones in this sample may be carry-over from other donors' samples.

The chain employs TRBV6-5 and TRBJ2-7. CDR1 is MNHEY and CDR2 is SVGAGI in the germline V gene. This CDR3 has 15 amino acids. The CDR3 sequence: CASSYSFGDSYEQYF.

The rearrangement uses TRBV3-1 and TRBJ1-4. CDR3 length equals 15 residues. Germline V gene data show CDR1 as LGHDT and CDR2 as YNNKEL (reference sequence). CDR3 loop: CASSLTGTQLEKLFF.

The CDR3 reads CASSLVAGGTGELFF. The rearrangement links TRBV7-7 to TRBJ2-2; TCRdb's assignment of TRBD2 cannot be checked, as there is no DNA. From germline, CDR1 is SSHAT and CDR2 FNYEAQ (reference sequence). The CDR3 covers 15 residues.

The chain carries TRBV7-9 and TRBJ2-5; TCRdb's D call of TRBD1 is untestable without DNA. The germline V gene has CDR1 SEHNR and CDR2 FQNEAQ (reference sequence). This CDR3 is 13 amino acids long. The CDR3 loop is CASSLSPEETQYF.

The rearrangement uses TRBV2 and TRBJ2-2; no DNA is available, so the TRBD1 call from TCRdb remains unchecked. This CDR3 contains 16 residues. Germline V CDR1 and CDR2: SNHLY, FYNNEI. The CDR3 spells CASSEAIRGQSGELFF.

This CDR3 reads CASSLMDNNQPQHF. This chain links TRBV7-8 with TRBJ1-5; TCRdb's D call of TRBD1 is untestable without DNA. The germline V gene has CDR1 SGHVS and CDR2 FQNEAQ. The CDR3 runs to 14 residues.

V is TRBV6-2 or TRBV6-3 and J is TRBJ2-1; no DNA is available, so the TRBD1 call from TCRdb remains unchecked. Germline loops: CDR1 MNHEY, CDR2 SVGEGT. CDR3 size: 15 residues. CDR3 in amino acids: CASSYSDRDQETQYF.

The chain uses TRBV4-3 and TRBJ2-3; TCRdb picks TRBD1, but there is no DNA to check that call. CDR3 length: 15 residues. The germline gives CDR1 LGHNA, CDR2 YSLEER. The CDR3: CASSQEVRAQAKQYF.

This chain uses TRBV5-1 with TRBJ1-1. CDR3 length equals 13 residues. CDR1 and CDR2 from the germline V gene are SGHRS and YFSETQ. CDR3 protein: CASSSGENTEAFF.

This clonotype is deemed medium-sized by its frequency. The rearrangement uses TRBV29-1 and TRBJ2-7; there is no DNA to check the TCRdb D call of TRBD1. This CDR3 is built from 12 residues. Germline lookup yields CDR1 SQVTM and CDR2 ANQGSEA. CDR3: CSVEDRAYEQYF.

This chain joins TRBV27 and TRBJ2-1; the TCRdb D gene call, TRBD1, has no DNA to confirm it. Per germline, CDR1 MNHEY and CDR2 SMNVEV (reference sequence). This CDR3 spans 16 amino acids. The CDR3 sequence is CASSLSFGQGFVQEFF.

The gene calls are TRBV28 and TRBJ2-7; no DNA is available, so the TRBD2 call from TCRdb remains unchecked. The germline V gene encodes CDR1 MDHEN and CDR2 SYDVKM. The CDR3 covers 13 residues. The CDR3 sequence is CASTLTEDHEQYF.

This chain links TRBV27 with TRBJ2-1. The CDR3 loop spans 13 amino acids. Per germline, CDR1 MNHEY and CDR2 SMNVEV (reference sequence). This CDR3 reads CASSLRVYYEQFF.

The V and J genes are TRBV12-3 or TRBV12-4 and TRBJ2-5; TCRdb's D gene call, TRBD1, goes unchecked for lack of DNA. The CDR3 consists of 13 residues. This CDR3 reads CASRTGQGETQYF.

This sequence joins TRBV29-1 and TRBJ2-7; checking the TCRdb D call of TRBD2 is not possible without DNA. The CDR3 is 14 amino acids. Germline CDR1 is SQVTM and CDR2 is ANQGSEA. This chain's CDR3 is CSATSGTLSYEQYF.

The chain uses TRBV1 and TRBJ2-3; TCRdb names TRBD2, which stays unverified in the absence of DNA. TRBV1 is a pseudogene. This CDR3 is 18 amino acids long. CDR3 region: CTSSQGGIAGASTDTQYF.

This chain links TRBV29-1 with TRBJ1-1. Germline V gives CDR1 SQVTM, CDR2 ANQGSEA. CDR3 length: 13 amino acids. This chain's CDR3 is CSVPTAMNTEAFF.